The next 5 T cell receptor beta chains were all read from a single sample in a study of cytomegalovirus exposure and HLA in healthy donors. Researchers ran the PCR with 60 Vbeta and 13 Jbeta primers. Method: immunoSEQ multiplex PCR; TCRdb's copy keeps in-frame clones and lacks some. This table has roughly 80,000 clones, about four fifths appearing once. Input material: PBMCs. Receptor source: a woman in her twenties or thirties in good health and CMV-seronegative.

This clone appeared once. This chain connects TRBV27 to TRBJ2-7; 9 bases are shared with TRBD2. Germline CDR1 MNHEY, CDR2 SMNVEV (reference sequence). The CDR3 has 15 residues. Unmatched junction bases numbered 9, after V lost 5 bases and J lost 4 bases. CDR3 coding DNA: TGTGCCAGCAGTGCCCGTCTAGCGGGAACTTACGAGCAGTACTTC. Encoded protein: CASSARLAGTYEQYF.

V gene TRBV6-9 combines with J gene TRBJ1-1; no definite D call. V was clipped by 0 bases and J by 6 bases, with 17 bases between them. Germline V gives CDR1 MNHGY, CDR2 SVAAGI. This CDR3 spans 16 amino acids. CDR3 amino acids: CASSYSGGGTEPEAFF. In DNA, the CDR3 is TGTGCCAGCAGTTATTCAGGAGGAGGAACCGAACCTGAAGCTTTCTTT.

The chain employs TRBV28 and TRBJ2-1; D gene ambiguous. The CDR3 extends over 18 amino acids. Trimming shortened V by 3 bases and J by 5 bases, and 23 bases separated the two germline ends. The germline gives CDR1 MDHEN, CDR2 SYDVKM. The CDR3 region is CASSFRTATVAYNNEQFF. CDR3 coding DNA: TGTGCCAGCAGTTTTAGAACCGCGACTGTGGCGTATAACAATGAGCAGTTCTTC.

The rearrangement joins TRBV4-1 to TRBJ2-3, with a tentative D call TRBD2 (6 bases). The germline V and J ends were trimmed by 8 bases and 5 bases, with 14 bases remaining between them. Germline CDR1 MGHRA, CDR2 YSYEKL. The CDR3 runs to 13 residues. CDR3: CASGTLRGDTQYF. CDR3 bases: TGCGCCAGCGGGACTCTAAGAGGAGATACGCAGTATTTT.

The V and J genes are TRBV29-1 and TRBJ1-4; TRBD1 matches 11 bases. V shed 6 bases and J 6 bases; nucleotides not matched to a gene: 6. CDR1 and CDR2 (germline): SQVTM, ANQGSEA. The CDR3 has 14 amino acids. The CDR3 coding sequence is TGCAGCGTGGGAGGACAGGGGGCTTATGAAAAACTGTTTTTT. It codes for CSVGGQGAYEKLFF.